This TCR beta chain emerged from a study of OX40 agonist ivuxolimab in advanced cancers. Findings and caveats of the study: Clonal expansion by week 6 occurred in CD4+ and CD8+ blood T cells (at 0.1 to 3.0 mg/kg).

The CDR3 is 13 residues long. CDR1 and CDR2 (germline): SEHNR, FQNEAQ (reference sequence). Trimming stripped 5 bases from V and 9 bases from J, with 14 bases between. Some clones are missing from TCRdb's copy, which holds only in-frame ones; the method was immunoSEQ multiplex PCR. The sample consists of some 50,000 clones, 90% to 95% of them appearing once. Comment on this clone: What it binds is unknown.

Sample: CD4+ or CD8+ T cells sorted from blood, taken in a trial of the OX40 agonist ivuxolimab. V gene TRBV7-9 combines with J gene TRBJ2-1; D possibly corresponds to TRBD2 (6 bases). This clonotype originated in an adult with an advanced solid tumor such as melanoma, head and neck, liver or kidney cancer. This CDR3 is CASSPRGTGEQFF. CDR3 nucleotides: TGTGCCAGCAGCCCTCGGGGGACTGGTGAGCAGTTCTTC.